Listed here is a single T cell receptor beta chain. The antigen is not known. This record belongs to a study of PD-1 blockade in classical Hodgkin lymphoma. The CDR3 is made up of 14 amino acids. CDR1 and CDR2 from the germline V gene are SGHTA and FQGNSA. V lost 5 bases and J lost 3; bases outside the gene matches: 6. Findings and caveats of the study: Complete responders possessed baseline diversity comparable to newly diagnosed patients. When nivolumab was started under 1 year after ASCT, patients were excluded. By C4D1 there was a significant rise in CD4+ TCR diversity but not in CD8+ TCR diversity. The repertoire differences lack a defined cause, possibly disease activity or prior therapy.

Produced via immunoSEQ multiplex PCR; TCRdb's table is partial and in-frame only. This sample carries tens of thousands of clones, roughly 89% of them seen once, and the ten largest clones take around 11%. Autologous stem cell transplantation was followed by relapse in every patient, and brentuximab vedotin exposure varied. The clonotype originates from a human donor with classical Hodgkin lymphoma. V is TRBV7-2 and J is TRBJ2-7, with TRBD2 matching 8 bases. Material: peripheral blood mononuclear cells (PBMCs), obtained before the second cycle of nivolumab. CDR3 DNA sequence: TGTGCCAGCAGCGAAACTAGCGGCTTCTACGAGCAGTACTTC. Translated, it gives CASSETSGFYEQYF.